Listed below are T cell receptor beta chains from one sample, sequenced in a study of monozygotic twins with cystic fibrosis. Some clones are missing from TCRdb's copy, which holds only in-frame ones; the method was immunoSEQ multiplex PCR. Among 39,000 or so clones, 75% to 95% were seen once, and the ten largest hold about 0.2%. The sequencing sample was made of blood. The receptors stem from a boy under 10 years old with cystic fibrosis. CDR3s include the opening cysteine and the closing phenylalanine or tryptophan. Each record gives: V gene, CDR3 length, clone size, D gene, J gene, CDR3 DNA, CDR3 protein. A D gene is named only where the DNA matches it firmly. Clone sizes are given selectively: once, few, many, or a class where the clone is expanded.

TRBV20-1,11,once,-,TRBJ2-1,TGCAGTGCTGGACACAAGGATGAGCAGTTCTTC,CSAGHKDEQFF
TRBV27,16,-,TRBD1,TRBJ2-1,TGTGCCAGCAGTTCCCGCAGGGACAGGGATTGGTACGAGCAGTTCTTC,CASSSRRDRDWYEQFF
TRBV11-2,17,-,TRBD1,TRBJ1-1,TGTGCCAGCAGCCTACGGCCCGGGACAGGGGGCTGGCCTGAAGCTTTCTTT,CASSLRPGTGGWPEAFF
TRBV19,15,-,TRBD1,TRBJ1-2,TGTGCCAGTAGTCCCGATGAGGGGGCCCCCTATGGCTACACCTTC,CASSPDEGAPYGYTF
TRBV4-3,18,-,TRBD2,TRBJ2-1,TGCGCCAGCAGCCACGAAGGACTAGCGGGGGGGACCTACAATGAGCAGTTCTTC,CASSHEGLAGGTYNEQFF
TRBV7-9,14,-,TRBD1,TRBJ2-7,TGTGCCAGCAGTCCACCCGGGACAGAGCGAGAGCAGTACTTC,CASSPPGTEREQYF
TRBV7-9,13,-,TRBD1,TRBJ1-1,TGTGCCAGCAGCAGCCAGGGACAGGGGCTGGCTTTCTTT,CASSSQGQGLAFF
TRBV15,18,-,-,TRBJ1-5,TGTGCCACCAGCAGATGGGAAGAGGGGTATAGGGTCAATCAGCCCCAGCATTTT,CATSRWEEGYRVNQPQHF
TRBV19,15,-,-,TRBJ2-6,TGTGCCAGTAGTCCTATTTTCTCTGGGGCCAACGTCCTGACTTTC,CASSPIFSGANVLTF
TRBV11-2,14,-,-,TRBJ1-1,TGTGCCAGCAGCTCCGGGAAGGGCAACACTGAAGCTTTCTTT,CASSSGKGNTEAFF
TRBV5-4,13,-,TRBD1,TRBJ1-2,TGTGCCAGCAGCATTACAGGGGTAGATGGCTACACCTTC,CASSITGVDGYTF
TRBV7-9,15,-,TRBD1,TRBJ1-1,TGTGCCAGCAGCCCCCGACAGGGGGAGGACACTGAAGCTTTCTTT,CASSPRQGEDTEAFF
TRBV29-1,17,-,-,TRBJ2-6,TGCAGCGTTGGGGGCAGGGACCTGAGCTCTGGGGCCAACGTCCTGACTTTC,CSVGGRDLSSGANVLTF
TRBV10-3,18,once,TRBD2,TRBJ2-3,TGTGCCATCAGATCAGGACTAGCGGGGGCCACTGGCACAGATACGCAGTATTTT,CAIRSGLAGATGTDTQYF
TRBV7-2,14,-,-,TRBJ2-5,TGTGCCAGCAGCTTAGCCCGGGGCACGGAGACCCAGTACTTC,CASSLARGTETQYF
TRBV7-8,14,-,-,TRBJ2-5,TGTGCCAGCAGCTCGGGACTGATGGGAGAGACCCAGTACTTC,CASSSGLMGETQYF
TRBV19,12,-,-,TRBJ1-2,TGTGCCAGTAGCAGCCAGGGATATGGCTACACCTTC,CASSSQGYGYTF
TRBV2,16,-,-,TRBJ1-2,TGTGCCAGCAGTGAAGCGCTACGGACCACTAACTATGGCTACACCTTC,CASSEALRTTNYGYTF
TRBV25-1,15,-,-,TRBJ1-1,TGTGCCAGCAGTGAATTCCCAGGGTTGATCCCTGAAGCTTTCTTT,CASSEFPGLIPEAFF
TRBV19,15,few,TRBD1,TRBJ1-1,TGTGCCAGTGCCCGGACAGGGGCAATGAACACTGAAGCTTTCTTT,CASARTGAMNTEAFF
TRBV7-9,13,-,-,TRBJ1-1,TGTGCCAGCAGCTTAATGGTGAACACTGAAGCTTTCTTT,CASSLMVNTEAFF
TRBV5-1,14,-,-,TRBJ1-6,TGCGCCAGCAGCTTGGCTAGCGGGGATTCACCCCTCCACTTT,CASSLASGDSPLHF
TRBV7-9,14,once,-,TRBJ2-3,TGTGCCAGCAGCGAAAGGGGCGTCGCGGATACGCAGTATTTT,CASSERGVADTQYF
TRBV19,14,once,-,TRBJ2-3,TGTGCCAGTAGTATTAGTCCTAGCACAGATACGCAGTATTTT,CASSISPSTDTQYF
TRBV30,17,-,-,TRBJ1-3,TGTGCCTGGAGCGGCCGGCGAACAAGGGTCTCTGGAAACACCATATATTTT,CAWSGRRTRVSGNTIYF
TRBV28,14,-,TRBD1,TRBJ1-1,TGTGCCAGCAGTTCTGGGACAGCGAACACTGAAGCTTTCTTT,CASSSGTANTEAFF
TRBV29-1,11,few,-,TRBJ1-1,TGCAGCGCCCAGGGGAACACTGAAGCTTTCTTT,CSAQGNTEAFF
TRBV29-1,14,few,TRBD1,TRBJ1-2,TGCAGCGTTGAAGGCCGGACAGGGAACTATGGCTACACCTTC,CSVEGRTGNYGYTF
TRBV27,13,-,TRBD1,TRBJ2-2,TGTGCCAGCAGTTTGATCGGGACAGGGACTCTGTTTTTT,CASSLIGTGTLFF
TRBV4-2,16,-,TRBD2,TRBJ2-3,TGTGCCAGCAGCCAAGTTCGGCGGGGGGACACAGATACGCAGTATTTT,CASSQVRRGDTDTQYF
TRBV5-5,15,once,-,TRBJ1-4,TGTGCCAGCAGCCTTACAGGTGCAACTAATGAAAAACTGTTTTTT,CASSLTGATNEKLFF
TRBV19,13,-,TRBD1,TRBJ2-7,TGTGCCAGTAGTAGGACAGGGGGCGACGAGCAGTACTTC,CASSRTGGDEQYF
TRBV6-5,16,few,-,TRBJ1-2,TGTGCCAGCAGTTCCTCGCAGGCAGGGCTGATGGGCGGCTACACCTTC,CASSSSQAGLMGGYTF
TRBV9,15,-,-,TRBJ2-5,TGTGCCAGCAGCGTAGCTCGGGGGTTCGGCGAGACCCAGTACTTC,CASSVARGFGETQYF
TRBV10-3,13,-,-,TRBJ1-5,TGTGCAAGTAATTCTGGAAGCAATCAGCCCCAGCATTTT,CASNSGSNQPQHF
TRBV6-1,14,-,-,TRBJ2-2,TGTGCCAGCAGTGATCGGGGGGCAGCCGGGGAGCTGTTTTTT,CASSDRGAAGELFF
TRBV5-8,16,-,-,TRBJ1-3,TGTGCCAGCAGCCACAGGGTCAGGGCGCCCGGAAACACCATATATTTT,CASSHRVRAPGNTIYF
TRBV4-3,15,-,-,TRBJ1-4,TGCGCCAGCAGCCCCTGGCTCCTTTCCAACGAAAAACTGTTTTTT,CASSPWLLSNEKLFF
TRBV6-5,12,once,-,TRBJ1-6,TGTGCCAGCACTGGGGGTAATTCACCCCTCCACTTT,CASTGGNSPLHF
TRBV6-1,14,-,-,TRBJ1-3,TGTGCCAGCAGTGTTGGGACCGCTGGAAACACCATATATTTT,CASSVGTAGNTIYF
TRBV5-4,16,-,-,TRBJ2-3,TGTGCCACCACCGCCGCCGGGGCCTCAAGCACAGATACGCAGTATTTT,CATTAAGASSTDTQYF
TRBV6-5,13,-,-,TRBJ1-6,TGTGCCAGCAGTTATGGGAAAGATTCACCCCTCCACTTT,CASSYGKDSPLHF
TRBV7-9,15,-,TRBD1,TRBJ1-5,TGTGCCAGCAGCTCTCAGGGGGATAGCAATCAGCCCCAGCATTTT,CASSSQGDSNQPQHF
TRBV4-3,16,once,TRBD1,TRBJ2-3,TGCGCCAGCAGCTCAATACGGGACAGGGGGGCAGATACGCAGTATTTT,CASSSIRDRGADTQYF
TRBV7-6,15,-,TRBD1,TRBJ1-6,TGTGCCAGCAGCAACACAGGGGGCTATAATTCACCCCTCCACTTT,CASSNTGGYNSPLHF
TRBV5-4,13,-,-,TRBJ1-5,TGTGCCAGCAGCTTGGACAGTTATCAGCCCCAGCATTTT,CASSLDSYQPQHF
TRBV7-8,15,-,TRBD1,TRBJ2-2,TGTGCCAGCAGGACCGGGACAGGAACCAACGGGGAGCTGTTTTTT,CASRTGTGTNGELFF
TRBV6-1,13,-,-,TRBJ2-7,TGTGCCAGCAGTGAGGTATTCGGCTACGAGCAGTACTTC,CASSEVFGYEQYF
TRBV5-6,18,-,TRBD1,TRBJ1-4,TGTGCCAGCAGCTTGGCCCCGGGACAGACCACAACTAATGAAAAACTGTTTTTT,CASSLAPGQTTTNEKLFF
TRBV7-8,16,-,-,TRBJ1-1,TGTGCCAGCAGCACAGGAAGGGGGAGGGGGACGCTTGAAGCTTTCTTT,CASSTGRGRGTLEAFF
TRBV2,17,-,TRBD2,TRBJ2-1,TGTGCCAACTCTAGGGAGGGATCTAGCGGGGGTTGGAATGAGCAGTTCTTC,CANSREGSSGGWNEQFF
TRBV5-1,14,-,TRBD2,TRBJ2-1,TGCGCCAGCGGAAGCGGGGCTTACTACAATGAGCAGTTCTTC,CASGSGAYYNEQFF
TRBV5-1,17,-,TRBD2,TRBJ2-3,TGCGCCAGCAGCTTGGTCGCTAGCGGGGGGATCACAGATACGCAGTATTTT,CASSLVASGGITDTQYF
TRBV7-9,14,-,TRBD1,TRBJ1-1,TGTGCCAGCAGCTTCACAGGGGGCGGGACTGAAGCTTTCTTT,CASSFTGGGTEAFF
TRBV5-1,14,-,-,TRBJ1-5,TGCGCCAGCAGCTTGGGCCCCAGCCCGGGGCCCCAGCATTTT,CASSLGPSPGPQHF
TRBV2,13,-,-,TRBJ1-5,TGTGCCAGCGTCCCGTACCCTACTCAGCCCCAGCATTTT,CASVPYPTQPQHF
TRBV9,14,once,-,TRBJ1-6,TGTGCCAGCAGCGGGACAGATAATAATTCACCCCTCCACTTT,CASSGTDNNSPLHF